This is a list of T cell receptor beta chains from one sample in a study of blood T cell repertoires in COVID-19. Libraries were prepared by immunoSEQ multiplex PCR; TCRdb keeps only in-frame clonotypes and omits some of them. The table shows 59,000 or so clones, with roughly 83% occurring only once. Sequenced material: peripheral blood. These receptors all stem from a human donor in a cohort sampled during active COVID-19. CDR3s include the opening cysteine and the closing phenylalanine or tryptophan. The size of a clone is reported for some rows only, either as once, few or many, or as a class for expanded clones.

- 18 TRBV6-2/TRBV6-3 CASSYSGQGATGANVLTF
- 16 TRBV19 CASSPRDRGSNQPQHF
once 15 TRBV3-1/TRBV3-2 CASSPTQGSHYEQYF
- 16 TRBV7-2 CASSQGLAGGLNEQFF
few 15 TRBV5-1 CASSLGLAGYNEQFF
- 17 TRBV15 CATSRTILRGFQNTIYF
- 14 TRBV7-2 CASSFSGGANEQFF
- 16 TRBV7-2 CASSSKYDRVGYGYTF
- 15 TRBV28 CASFTPGQGWEKLFF
- 15 TRBV5-1 CASSLDGGSGNTIYF
- 13 TRBV27 CASSLSNIYEQYF
- 14 TRBV29-1 CSVESGQGPYEQYF
- 20 TRBV6-6 CASSNRETSGVLGTYNEQFF
once 17 TRBV7-2 CASSLEAAGTRSSEAFF
- 15 TRBV5-6 CASSLGRTGKETQYF
- 15 TRBV5-4 CASSPALAGYYEQYF
- 15 TRBV4-3 CASSQREDPYNEQFF
- 16 TRBV3-1/TRBV3-2 CASSQVQGYGDSPLHF
- 15 TRBV7-6 CASSHRDTPTDTQYF
- 12 TRBV5-1 CASSLGSYGYTF